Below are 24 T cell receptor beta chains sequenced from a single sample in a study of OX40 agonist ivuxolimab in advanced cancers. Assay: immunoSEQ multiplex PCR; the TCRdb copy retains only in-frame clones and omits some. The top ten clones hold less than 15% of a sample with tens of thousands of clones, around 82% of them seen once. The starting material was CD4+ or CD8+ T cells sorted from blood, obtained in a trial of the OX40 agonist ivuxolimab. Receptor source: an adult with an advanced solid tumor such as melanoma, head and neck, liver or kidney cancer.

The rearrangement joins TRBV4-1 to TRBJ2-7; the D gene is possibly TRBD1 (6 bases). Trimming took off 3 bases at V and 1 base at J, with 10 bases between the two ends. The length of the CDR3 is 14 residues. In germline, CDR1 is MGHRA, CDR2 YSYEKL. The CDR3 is CASSQMDSSYEQYF. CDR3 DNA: TGCGCCAGCAGCCAGATGGACAGTTCCTACGAGCAGTACTTC.

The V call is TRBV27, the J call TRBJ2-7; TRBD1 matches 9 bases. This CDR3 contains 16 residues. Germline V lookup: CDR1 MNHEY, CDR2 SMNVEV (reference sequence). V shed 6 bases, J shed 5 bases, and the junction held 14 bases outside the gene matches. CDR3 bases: TGTGCCAGCAGGGGTAAAATCGGACAGGGGCTCCACGAGCAGTACTTC. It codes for CASRGKIGQGLHEQYF.

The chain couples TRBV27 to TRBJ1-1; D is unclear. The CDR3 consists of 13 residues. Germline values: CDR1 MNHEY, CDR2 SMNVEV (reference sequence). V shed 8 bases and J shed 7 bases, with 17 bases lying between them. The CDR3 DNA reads TGTGCCAGCCGAGGAGTGACGGTTGGTGAAGCTTTCTTT. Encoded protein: CASRGVTVGEAFF.

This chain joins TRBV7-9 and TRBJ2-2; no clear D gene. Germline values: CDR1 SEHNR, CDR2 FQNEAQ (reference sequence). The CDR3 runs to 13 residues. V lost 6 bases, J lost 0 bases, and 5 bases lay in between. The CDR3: CASRGTNTGELFF. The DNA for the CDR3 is TGTGCCAGCAGGGGGACGAACACCGGGGAGCTGTTTTTT.

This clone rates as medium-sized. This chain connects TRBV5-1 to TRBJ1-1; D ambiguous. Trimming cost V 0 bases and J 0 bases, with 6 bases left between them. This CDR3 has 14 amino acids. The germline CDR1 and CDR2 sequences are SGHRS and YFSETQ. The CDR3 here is CASSLDWVNTEAFF. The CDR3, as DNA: TGCGCCAGCAGCTTGGATTGGGTGAACACTGAAGCTTTCTTT.

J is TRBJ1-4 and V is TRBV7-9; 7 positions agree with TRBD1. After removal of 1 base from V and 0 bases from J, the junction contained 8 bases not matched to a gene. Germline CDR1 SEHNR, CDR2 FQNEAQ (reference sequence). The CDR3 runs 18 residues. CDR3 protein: CASSLGDRIAATNEKLFF. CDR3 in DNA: TGTGCCAGCAGCTTAGGGGACAGAATAGCGGCAACTAATGAAAAACTGTTTTTT.

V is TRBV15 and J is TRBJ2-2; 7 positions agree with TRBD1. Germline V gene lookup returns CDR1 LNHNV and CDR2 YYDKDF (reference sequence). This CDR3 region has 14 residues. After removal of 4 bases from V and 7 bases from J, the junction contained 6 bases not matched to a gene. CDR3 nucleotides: TGTGCCACCAGCATAGACAGGGAGATCGGGGAGCTGTTTTTT. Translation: CATSIDREIGELFF.

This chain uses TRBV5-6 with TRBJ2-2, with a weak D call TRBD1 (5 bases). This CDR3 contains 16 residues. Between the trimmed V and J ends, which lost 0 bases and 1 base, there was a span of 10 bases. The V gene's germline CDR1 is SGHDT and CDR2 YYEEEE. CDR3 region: CASSLDPTVNTGELFF. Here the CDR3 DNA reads TGTGCCAGCAGCTTGGATCCGACAGTGAACACCGGGGAGCTGTTTTTT. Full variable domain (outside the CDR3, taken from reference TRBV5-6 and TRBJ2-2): DAGVTQSPTHLIKTRGQQVTLRCSPKSGHDTVSWYQQALGQGPQFIFQYYEEEERQRGNFPDRFSGHQFPNYSSELNVNALLLGDSALYLCASSLDPTVNTGELFFGEGSRLTVL.

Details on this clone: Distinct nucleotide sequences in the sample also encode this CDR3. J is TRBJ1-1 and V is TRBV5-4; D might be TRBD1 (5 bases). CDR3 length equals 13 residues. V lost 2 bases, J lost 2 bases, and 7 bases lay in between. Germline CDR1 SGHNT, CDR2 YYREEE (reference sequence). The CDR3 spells CASSFQGNTEAFF. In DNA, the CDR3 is TGTGCCAGCAGCTTTCAGGGTAACACTGAAGCTTTCTTT.

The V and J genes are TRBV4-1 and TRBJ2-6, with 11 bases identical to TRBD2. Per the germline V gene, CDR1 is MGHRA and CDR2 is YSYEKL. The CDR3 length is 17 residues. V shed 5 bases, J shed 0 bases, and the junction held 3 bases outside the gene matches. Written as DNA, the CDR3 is TGCGCCAGCAGCAGGACTAGCGGGTACTCTGGGGCCAACGTCCTGACTTTC. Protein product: CASSRTSGYSGANVLTF.

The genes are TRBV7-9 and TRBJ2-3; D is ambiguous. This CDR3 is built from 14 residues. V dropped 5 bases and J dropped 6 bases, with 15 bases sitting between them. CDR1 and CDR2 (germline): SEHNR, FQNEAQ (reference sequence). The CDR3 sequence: CASSPPQHPDTQYF. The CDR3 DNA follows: TGTGCCAGCAGCCCTCCCCAGCATCCGGATACGCAGTATTTT.

The CDR3 DNA follows: TGTGCCAGCAGCCCAGAAGCCATACATAATAACTATGGCTACACCTTC. It is translated as CASSPEAIHNNYGYTF. The V call is TRBV5-4, the J call TRBJ1-2; no clear D gene. V was clipped by 4 bases and J by 1 base, with 17 bases between them. The CDR3 runs to 16 residues. In germline, CDR1 is SGHNT, CDR2 YYREEE (reference sequence).

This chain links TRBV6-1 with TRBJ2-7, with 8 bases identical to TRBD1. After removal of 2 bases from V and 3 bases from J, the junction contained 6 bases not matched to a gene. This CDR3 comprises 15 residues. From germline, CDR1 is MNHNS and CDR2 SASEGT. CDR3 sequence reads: CASSEPGQGGYEQYF. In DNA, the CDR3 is TGTGCCAGCAGTGAACCCGGACAGGGAGGCTACGAGCAGTACTTC.

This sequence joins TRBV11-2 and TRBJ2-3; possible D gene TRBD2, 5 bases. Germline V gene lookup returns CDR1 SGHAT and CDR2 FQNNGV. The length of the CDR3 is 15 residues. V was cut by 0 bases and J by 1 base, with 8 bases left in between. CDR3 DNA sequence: TGTGCCAGCAGCTTAGAATTGCGGGGCACAGATACGCAGTATTTT. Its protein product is CASSLELRGTDTQYF.

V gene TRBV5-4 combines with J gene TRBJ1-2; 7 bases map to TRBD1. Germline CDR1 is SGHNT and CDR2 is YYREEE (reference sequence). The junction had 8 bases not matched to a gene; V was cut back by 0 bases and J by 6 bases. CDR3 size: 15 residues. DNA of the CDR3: TGTGCCAGCAGCTTGGGGATACAGGGGTTCGATGGCTACACCTTC. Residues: CASSLGIQGFDGYTF.

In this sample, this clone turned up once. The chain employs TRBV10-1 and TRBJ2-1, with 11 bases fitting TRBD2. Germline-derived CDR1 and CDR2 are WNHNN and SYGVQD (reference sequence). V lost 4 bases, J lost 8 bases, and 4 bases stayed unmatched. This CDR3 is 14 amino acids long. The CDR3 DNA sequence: TGCGCCAGCAGTGGACTAGCGGGGACCTATGAGCAGTTCTTC. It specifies CASSGLAGTYEQFF.

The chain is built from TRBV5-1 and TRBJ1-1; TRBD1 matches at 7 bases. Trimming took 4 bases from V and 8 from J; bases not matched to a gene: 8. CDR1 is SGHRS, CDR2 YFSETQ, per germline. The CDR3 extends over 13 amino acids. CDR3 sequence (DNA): TGCGCCAGCAGCGACCGGGACAGCTTAGAAGCTTTCTTT. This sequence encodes CASSDRDSLEAFF.

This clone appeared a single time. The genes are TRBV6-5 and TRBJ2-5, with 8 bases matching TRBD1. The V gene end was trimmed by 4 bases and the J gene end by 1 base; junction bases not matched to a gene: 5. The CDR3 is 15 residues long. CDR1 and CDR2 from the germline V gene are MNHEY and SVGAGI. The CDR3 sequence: CASSLTGEFQETQYF. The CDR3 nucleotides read TGTGCCAGCAGTTTGACAGGGGAGTTCCAAGAGACCCAGTACTTC.

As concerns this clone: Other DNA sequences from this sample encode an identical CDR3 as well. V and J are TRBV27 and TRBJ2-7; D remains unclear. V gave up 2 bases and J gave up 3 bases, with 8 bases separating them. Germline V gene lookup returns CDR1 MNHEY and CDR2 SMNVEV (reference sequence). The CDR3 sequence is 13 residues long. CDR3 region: CASSLGQNYEQYF. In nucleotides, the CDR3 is TGTGCCAGCAGTTTAGGCCAGAACTACGAGCAGTACTTC.

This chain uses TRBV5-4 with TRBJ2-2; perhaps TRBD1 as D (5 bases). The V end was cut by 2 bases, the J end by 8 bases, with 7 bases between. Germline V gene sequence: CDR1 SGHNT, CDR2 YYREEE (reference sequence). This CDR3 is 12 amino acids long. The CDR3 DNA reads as TGTGCCAGCAGCTTTCGACAGGGGGAGCTGTTTTTT. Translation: CASSFRQGELFF.

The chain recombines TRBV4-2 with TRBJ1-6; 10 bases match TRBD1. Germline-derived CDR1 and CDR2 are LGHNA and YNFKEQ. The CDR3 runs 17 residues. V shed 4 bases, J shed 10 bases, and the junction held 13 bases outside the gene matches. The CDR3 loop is CASSRLTPGTGESPLHF. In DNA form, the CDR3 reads TGTGCCAGCAGCCGCCTTACCCCCGGGACAGGGGAATCACCCCTCCACTTT.

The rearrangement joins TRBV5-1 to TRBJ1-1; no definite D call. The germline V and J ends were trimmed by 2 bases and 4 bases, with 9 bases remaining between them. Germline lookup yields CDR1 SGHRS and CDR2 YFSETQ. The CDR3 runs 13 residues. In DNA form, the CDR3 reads TGCGCCAGCAGCTTACCCAGTTCCACTGAAGCTTTCTTT. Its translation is CASSLPSSTEAFF.

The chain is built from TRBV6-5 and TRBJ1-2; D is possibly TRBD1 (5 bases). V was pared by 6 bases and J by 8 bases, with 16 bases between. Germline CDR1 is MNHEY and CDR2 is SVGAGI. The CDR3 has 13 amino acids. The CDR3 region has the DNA TGTGCCAGCAGCCCAGGGCCCCATACGGGCTACACCTTC. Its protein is CASSPGPHTGYTF.

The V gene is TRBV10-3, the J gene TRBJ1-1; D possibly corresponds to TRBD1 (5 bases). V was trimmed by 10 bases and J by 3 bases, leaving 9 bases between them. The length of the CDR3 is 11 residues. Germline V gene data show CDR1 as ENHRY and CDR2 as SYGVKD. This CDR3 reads CATKGDTEAFF. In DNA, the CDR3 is TGTGCCACGAAAGGGGACACTGAAGCTTTCTTT.